One and the same sample provided the 10 T cell receptor beta chains below, sequenced in a study of identifying expanded T cells in peripheral blood. Assay used: immunoSEQ multiplex PCR; TCRdb lists only in-frame clones, some missing. The sample records about 130,000 clones, 70% to 90% being singletons. Sequenced input: blood. These receptors were obtained from a person aged 18 to 75 in good health.

This clone was detected once. The chain couples TRBV5-1 to TRBJ1-4; no clear D. The germline V gene encodes CDR1 SGHRS and CDR2 YFSETQ. The length of the CDR3 is 14 residues. The V end was cut by 0 bases, the J end by 5 bases, with 8 bases between. In DNA, the CDR3 is TGCGCCAGCAGCTTGGGGACGGAAAATGAAAAACTGTTTTTT. Protein sequence: CASSLGTENEKLFF.

The V call is TRBV7-2, the J call TRBJ1-2; D gene unclear. V was pared by 4 bases and J by 6 bases, with 15 bases between. Looked up from germline, CDR1 is SGHTA and CDR2 is FQGNSA. The CDR3 is made up of 14 amino acids. The CDR3 DNA sequence: TGTGCCAGCAGCTCCCGCAATGGGCGGGATGGCTACACCTTC. Amino acid sequence: CASSSRNGRDGYTF.

This rearrangement joins TRBV20-1 to TRBJ1-1; D may be TRBD1 (5 bases). CDR3 size: 11 residues. V shed 6 bases and J shed 3 bases, with 8 bases lying between them. The germline V gene has CDR1 DFQATT and CDR2 SNEGSKA (reference sequence). The DNA of the CDR3 is TGCAGTGCAGGAGGGGACACTGAAGCTTTCTTT. Residues: CSAGGDTEAFF.

V and J are TRBV2 and TRBJ2-5; D unclear. This CDR3 region has 11 residues. Per the germline V gene, CDR1 is SNHLY and CDR2 is FYNNEI. Trimming stripped 6 bases from V and 5 bases from J, with 7 bases between. CDR3 nucleotides: TGTGCCAGCAGAACACAGGAGACCCAGTACTTC. Translating it yields CASRTQETQYF.

V is TRBV28 and J is TRBJ1-5; D remains ambiguous. Germline CDR1 is MDHEN and CDR2 is SYDVKM. The V gene lost 8 bases and the J gene lost 2 bases, with 13 bases spanning the gap. The CDR3 consists of 14 residues. As DNA, the CDR3 is TGTGCCAGCCGGGAGACGGAGGGCAATCAGCCCCAGCATTTT. Translated: CASRETEGNQPQHF.

CDR3 bases: TGTGCCAGCAGCCATGATTCCGGGACAGGGGATGGCTACACCTTC. Residues: CASSHDSGTGDGYTF. This rearrangement joins TRBV4-2 to TRBJ1-2; 10 bases agree with TRBD1. The CDR3 is 15 amino acids. V dropped 3 bases and J dropped 6; count of bases not matched to a gene: 7. CDR1 LGHNA and CDR2 YNFKEQ come from the germline V gene.

In its sample, this clone was seen a few times. The J gene is TRBJ2-3, the V gene TRBV10-2; D is possibly TRBD1 (5 bases). V dropped 2 bases and J dropped 2 bases, with 11 bases sitting between them. Looked up from germline, CDR1 is WSHSY and CDR2 is SAAADI. CDR3 size: 15 residues. CDR3 sequence reads: CASSEATGATDTQYF. CDR3 sequence (DNA): TGCGCCAGCAGTGAGGCAACAGGAGCCACAGATACGCAGTATTTT.

The chain carries TRBV7-6 and TRBJ2-5, with a tentative D call TRBD2 (5 bases). Trimming took off 6 bases at V and 2 bases at J, with 16 bases between the two ends. Germline V gene lookup returns CDR1 SGHVS and CDR2 FNYEAQ. The CDR3 contains 15 residues. CDR3 coding DNA: TGTGCCAGCAGTTCTCTAGCTGGGGTGCAAGAGACCCAGTACTTC. Encoded protein: CASSSLAGVQETQYF.

The chain carries TRBV7-9 and TRBJ1-2; D is ambiguous. Germline assignment: CDR1 SEHNR and CDR2 FQNEAQ (reference sequence). This CDR3 is built from 13 residues. The V end lost 1 base, the J end lost 6 bases, and 9 bases lay between the germline ends. CDR3: CASSLGPGDGYTF. In DNA, the CDR3 is TGTGCCAGCAGCTTAGGACCCGGGGATGGCTACACCTTC. Combining the CDR3 with reference TRBV7-9 and TRBJ1-2 gives the whole variable domain DTGVSQNPRHKITKRGQNVTFRCDPISEHNRLYWYRQTLGQGPEFLTYFQNEAQLEKSRLLSDRFSAERPKGSFSTLEIQRTEQGDSAMYLCASSLGPGDGYTFGSGTRLTVV.

V usage is TRBV7-9 and J usage is TRBJ1-3; D ambiguous. V shed 0 bases and J shed 5 bases, with 5 bases lying between them. CDR1 SEHNR and CDR2 FQNEAQ come from the germline V gene (reference sequence). This CDR3 spans 13 amino acids. CDR3 in amino acids: CASSLAERNTIYF. In nucleotides, the CDR3 is TGTGCCAGCAGCTTAGCAGAGAGAAACACCATATATTTT.